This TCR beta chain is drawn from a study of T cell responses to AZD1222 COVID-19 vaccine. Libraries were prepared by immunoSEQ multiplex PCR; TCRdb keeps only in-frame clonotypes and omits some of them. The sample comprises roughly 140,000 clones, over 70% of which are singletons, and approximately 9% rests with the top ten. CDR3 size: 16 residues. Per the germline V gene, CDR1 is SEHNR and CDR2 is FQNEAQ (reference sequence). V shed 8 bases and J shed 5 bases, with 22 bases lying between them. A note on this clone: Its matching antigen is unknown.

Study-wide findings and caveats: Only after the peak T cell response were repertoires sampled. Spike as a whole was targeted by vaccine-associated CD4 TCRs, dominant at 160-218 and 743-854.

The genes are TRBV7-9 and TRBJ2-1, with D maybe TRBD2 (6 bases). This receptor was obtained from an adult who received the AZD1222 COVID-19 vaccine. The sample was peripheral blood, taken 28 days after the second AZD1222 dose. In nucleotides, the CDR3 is TGTGCCAGCGTCGGCACCGGAGGAGGGGTTCACAATGAGCAGTTCTTC. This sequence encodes CASVGTGGGVHNEQFF.